This T cell receptor (beta chain) was captured by sequencing in a study of control samples from healthy donors and cancer patients. V shed 2 bases and J shed 5 bases, with 21 bases lying between them. Germline values: CDR1 GTSNPN, CDR2 SVGIG (reference sequence). This CDR3 is 16 amino acids long. Sequenced by immunoSEQ multiplex PCR; TCRdb stores in-frame clones only, minus some. The repertoire holds 95,000 to 120,000 clones, almost 85% seen once, with 5% to 8.5% in the top ten. The sequenced material came from blood. The source is a man aged 18 to 29 in good health. This chain connects TRBV30 to TRBJ1-2, with D unresolved. CDR3 amino acids: CAWSRGVAGDEYGYTF. Here the CDR3 DNA reads TGTGCCTGGAGTCGTGGGGTTGCCGGTGATGAGTATGGCTACACCTTC.